This T cell receptor (beta chain) was recorded in a study of T cells in Graves' hyperthyroidism and ophthalmopathy. Whole-study findings and limits: Model output signaled ophthalmopathy a median around 6.9 months ahead of onset. Ophthalmopathy and stable hyperthyroidism were told apart by a 13 V-J model.

This clonotype was seen at least ten times. Its antigen is not known. Amplified TCR beta CDR3 regions derived from RNA transcripts. The HTBI primer set drove a first-round RT-PCR of the TCR CDR3. Each CDR3 protein gets one entry after TCRdb re-called the multiplex PCR reads with MiXCR. This sample has around 350,000 distinct CDR3 sequences, with about 20% found just once. The source is a woman between 18 and 29 years old with Graves' hyperthyroidism. The sample comprised blood.

The CDR3 region is CASSLQQGKYQPQHF. In DNA form, the CDR3 reads TGTGCCAGCAGTTTACAACAGGGAAAGTATCAGCCCCAGCATTTT. V usage is TRBV28 and J usage is TRBJ1-5; D perhaps matches TRBD1 (6 bases). Germline assignment: CDR1 MDHEN and CDR2 SYDVKM. This CDR3 is 15 amino acids long. V lost 2 bases and J 5 bases, leaving 13 bases between the germline ends.